This entry lists 28 T cell receptor beta chains sequenced from one sample in a study of response to subunit inactivated influenza vaccine. TCRdb ran MiXCR on the RT-PCR reads and lists one entry per CDR3 protein. The table has more than 150,000 distinct CDR3 sequences, roughly 10% seen once. The material was CD8+ T cells sorted from PBMCs, obtained less than 25 months after vaccination. Receptors originate from a man aged 50 to 69 who received an inactivated influenza vaccine.

CDR3 protein: CASSLSPGLADRTDTQYF. The CDR3 DNA is TGTGCCAGCAGCCTTAGTCCGGGACTAGCGGACCGCACAGATACGCAGTATTTT. V and J are TRBV7-9 and TRBJ2-3, with 11 nucleotides matching TRBD2. Germline CDR1 reads SEHNR; CDR2 reads FQNEAQ (reference sequence). This CDR3 is 18 amino acids long. V was clipped by 5 bases and J by 1 base; unmatched bases: 11.

The J gene is TRBJ1-5, the V gene TRBV11-2; D uncertain. Trimming shortened V by 2 bases and J by 2 bases, and 19 bases separated the two germline ends. The germline CDR1 and CDR2 sequences are SGHAT and FQNNGV. This CDR3 region has 18 residues. The CDR3 DNA follows: TGTGCCAGCAGCTTAAAAATAAGTGCGGGTGCGGGCAATCAGCCCCAGCATTTT. Translated: CASSLKISAGAGNQPQHF.

The sample holds many counts of this clonotype. The V gene is TRBV12-3 or TRBV12-4, the J gene TRBJ1-2, with 9 nucleotides matching TRBD1. This CDR3 region has 13 residues. The V segment lost 7 bases and the J segment 8 bases; nucleotides outside the gene matches: 8. The CDR3 DNA reads TGTGCCAGCAACCCGGGACAGGGAAGCGGCTACACCTTC. Protein: CASNPGQGSGYTF.

This clonotype has a handful of counts. The rearrangement joins TRBV20-1 to TRBJ1-1; perhaps TRBD1 as D (5 bases). Germline V gene data show CDR1 as DFQATT and CDR2 as SNEGSKA (reference sequence). The CDR3 length is 13 residues. V was clipped by 1 base and J by 6 bases, with 12 bases between them. This CDR3 is CSARGRGRAEAFF. The DNA of the CDR3 is TGCAGTGCTAGAGGTAGGGGACGCGCTGAAGCTTTCTTT.

This chain uses TRBV7-2 with TRBJ2-7; TRBD1 agrees at 9 bases. V was pared by 4 bases and J by 2 bases, with 9 bases of the junction left unmatched. CDR1 SGHTA and CDR2 FQGNSA come from the germline V gene. CDR3 length: 16 amino acids. In nucleotides, the CDR3 is TGTGCCAGCAGCTCCCGTAAAGGACAGGGGACCTACGAGCAGTACTTC. Translated, it gives CASSSRKGQGTYEQYF.

This clonotype has more than one count but fewer than ten. The V call is TRBV28, the J call TRBJ2-3; unclear D gene. The CDR3 consists of 15 residues. The ends were cut back, 7 bases at V and 3 bases at J, with 17 bases in the middle. CDR1 and CDR2 (germline): MDHEN, SYDVKM. This CDR3 is CASNLDLGSTDTQYF. Written as DNA, the CDR3 is TGTGCCAGCAACCTGGACCTCGGTTCAACAGATACGCAGTATTTT.

The chain carries TRBV20-1 and TRBJ2-7; D gene uncertain. Per germline, CDR1 DFQATT and CDR2 SNEGSKA (reference sequence). V was shortened by 0 bases and J by 1 base, with 4 bases between the two germline ends. The CDR3 spans 12 residues. Written as DNA, the CDR3 is TGCAGTGCTAGAGACATATCCTACGAGCAGTACTTC. Translation gives CSARDISYEQYF.

V gene TRBV5-6 combines with J gene TRBJ2-1; possibly TRBD1 or TRBD2 for D (5 bases each). V was trimmed by 3 bases and J by 9 bases, leaving 19 bases between them. The CDR3 is 15 residues long. The germline V gene has CDR1 SGHDT and CDR2 YYEEEE. CDR3 sequence reads: CASSSPGPLRGEQFF. The CDR3 DNA reads as TGTGCCAGCAGCTCCCCAGGGCCCCTGAGGGGTGAGCAGTTCTTC.

CDR3 sequence: CASSLSELVAFF. For the CDR3, the DNA is TGTGCCAGCAGTTTATCTGAACTAGTAGCTTTCTTT. V and J are TRBV28 and TRBJ1-1; D unresolved. The V end lost 1 base, the J end lost 10 bases, and 10 bases lay between the germline ends. The CDR3 is made up of 12 amino acids. Per germline, CDR1 MDHEN and CDR2 SYDVKM.

This clonotype was recorded many times. The V and J genes are TRBV7-8 and TRBJ1-1; TRBD1 agrees at 7 bases. Germline values: CDR1 SGHVS, CDR2 FQNEAQ. V was clipped by 5 bases and J by 1 base; unmatched bases: 4. The CDR3 is 14 amino acids. The CDR3 DNA reads as TGTGCCAGCAGCCCAGGGACAGCGAACACTGAAGCTTTCTTT. Protein product: CASSPGTANTEAFF.

In its sample, this clonotype was seen a few times. The J gene is TRBJ2-1, the V gene TRBV4-1; 7 bases map to TRBD1. This CDR3 spans 17 amino acids. The junction had 6 bases not matched to a gene; V was cut back by 0 bases and J by 1 base. Germline V gene lookup returns CDR1 MGHRA and CDR2 YSYEKL. The CDR3 protein is CASSQDPNRGSYNEQFF. As DNA, the CDR3 is TGCGCCAGCAGCCAAGATCCGAACAGGGGATCCTACAATGAGCAGTTCTTC.

This clonotype was counted only a few times. The chain recombines TRBV10-3 with TRBJ2-1; 10 bases align to TRBD2. CDR1 and CDR2 from the germline V gene are ENHRY and SYGVKD. This CDR3 has 15 residues. V was pared by 2 bases and J by 4 bases, with 2 bases of the junction left unmatched. The CDR3, as DNA: TGTGCCATCAGTGAGGGACTAGCGGAATACAATGAGCAGTTCTTC. It codes for CAISEGLAEYNEQFF.

The chain is built from TRBV20-1 and TRBJ2-1; TRBD2 aligns across 10 bases. Germline V gives CDR1 DFQATT, CDR2 SNEGSKA (reference sequence). The ends lost 3 bases at V and 0 bases at J; junction bases unmatched: 8. The CDR3 totals 17 residues. CDR3 sequence: CSARLLAGVSSYNEQFF. DNA of the CDR3: TGCAGTGCTAGGTTGCTAGCGGGGGTGAGCTCCTACAATGAGCAGTTCTTC.

This clonotype was recorded at least ten times. The chain combines TRBV29-1 with TRBJ1-1, with 8 bases matching TRBD1. Losses at the gene ends were 7 bases for V and 1 base for J; bases not matched to a gene: 11. Germline V CDR1 and CDR2: SQVTM, ANQGSEA. CDR3 size: 15 residues. The CDR3, as DNA: TGCAGCGCCTATGGACAGGGCGCCCGGAACACTGAAGCTTTCTTT. It codes for CSAYGQGARNTEAFF. Supplemented by reference TRBV29-1 and TRBJ1-1, the full variable domain reads SAVISQKPSRDICQRGTSLTIQCQVDSQVTMMFWYRQQPGQSLTLIATANQGSEATYESGFVIDKFPISRPNLTFSTLTVSNMSPEDSSIYLCSAYGQGARNTEAFFGQGTRLTVV.

This clonotype occurred a few times. The chain combines TRBV28 with TRBJ2-2; unclear D gene. Trimming cost V 2 bases and J 3 bases, with 7 bases left between them. The CDR3 runs to 14 residues. Germline values: CDR1 MDHEN, CDR2 SYDVKM. The CDR3 sequence is CASSLIRYTGELFF. DNA of the CDR3: TGTGCCAGCAGTTTAATTCGGTACACCGGGGAGCTGTTTTTT.

This chain connects TRBV2 to TRBJ1-5; D uncertain. The CDR3 extends over 14 amino acids. Germline CDR1 reads SNHLY; CDR2 reads FYNNEI. The V end lost 2 bases, the J end lost 3 bases, and 8 bases lay between the germline ends. CDR3 sequence reads: CASSEWASNQPQHF. The DNA for the CDR3 is TGTGCCAGCAGTGAATGGGCCTCCAATCAGCCCCAGCATTTT.

This clonotype was found many times. V usage is TRBV14 and J usage is TRBJ2-3; D gene unclear. Trimming pared 1 base from V and 2 bases from J, leaving 13 bases between. Germline-derived CDR1 and CDR2 are SGHDN and FVKESK. This CDR3 contains 16 residues. This CDR3 reads CASSQGPAGFTDTQYF. The CDR3 DNA sequence: TGTGCCAGCAGCCAAGGGCCAGCAGGTTTCACAGATACGCAGTATTTT. The full variable domain, rest sourced from reference TRBV14 and TRBJ2-3, is EAGVTQFPSHSVIEKGQTVTLRCDPISGHDNLYWYRRVMGKEIKFLLHFVKESKQDESGMPNNRFLAERTGGTYSTLKVQPAELEDSGVYFCASSQGPAGFTDTQYFGPGTRLTVL.

The chain has TRBV7-3 and TRBJ1-1, with unresolved D. The CDR3 consists of 14 residues. The germline V and J ends were trimmed by 5 bases and 1 base, with 11 bases remaining between them. Germline CDR1 and CDR2: SGHTA and FQGTGA. For the CDR3, the DNA is TGTGCCAGCAGCCAATCGTCAGAGAACACTGAAGCTTTCTTT. It yields the protein CASSQSSENTEAFF. Based on the CDR3 plus reference TRBV7-3 and TRBJ1-1, the full variable domain is GAGVSQTPSNKVTEKGKYVELRCDPISGHTALYWYRQSLGQGPEFLIYFQGTGAADDSGLPNDRFFAVRPEGSVSTLKIQRTERGDSAVYLCASSQSSENTEAFFGQGTRLTVV.

This clonotype occurred a few times. The chain has TRBV5-5 and TRBJ2-7; possibly TRBD1 for D (6 bases). The CDR3 totals 15 residues. V lost 4 bases to trimming and J lost 0 bases, with 14 bases between them. Germline V lookup: CDR1 SGHKS, CDR2 YYEKEE (reference sequence). The CDR3 spells CASSGATGPSYEQYF. The DNA for the CDR3 is TGTGCCAGCAGCGGGGCGACAGGACCCTCCTACGAGCAGTACTTC.

This clonotype was recorded many times. CDR3 DNA sequence: TGTGCCAGTAGTATAGTCGGGGACTCCAGATCCTACGAGCAGTACTTC. It specifies CASSIVGDSRSYEQYF. The rearrangement links TRBV19 to TRBJ2-7; weak D call: TRBD2 (6 bases). The CDR3 contains 16 residues. With 1 base removed from V and 1 base from J, the gap between germline ends came to 14 bases. CDR1 is LNHDA and CDR2 is SQIVND in the germline V gene (reference sequence).

This clonotype was seen at least ten times. The V and J genes are TRBV4-2 and TRBJ2-1; no clear D. CDR1 is LGHNA and CDR2 is YNFKEQ in the germline V gene. The CDR3 is 17 residues long. V lost 0 bases, J lost 0 bases, and 12 bases lay in between. CDR3 DNA: TGTGCCAGCAGCCAAGATCCGCTACCTAGCTCCTACAATGAGCAGTTCTTC. This sequence encodes CASSQDPLPSSYNEQFF.

This clonotype was observed many times. The chain combines TRBV15 with TRBJ2-2; 7 nucleotides line up with TRBD1. Germline V CDR1 and CDR2: LNHNV, YYDKDF (reference sequence). The CDR3 runs 15 residues. V lost 5 bases, J lost 4 bases, and 7 bases stayed unmatched. CDR3 residues: CATSGPDRTTGELFF. For the CDR3, the DNA is TGTGCCACCAGCGGTCCGGACAGGACCACCGGGGAGCTGTTTTTT. The whole variable domain, remainder taken from reference TRBV15 and TRBJ2-2, is DAMVIQNPRYQVTQFGKPVTLSCSQTLNHNVMYWYQQKSSQAPKLLFHYYDKDFNNEADTPDNFQSRRPNTSFCFLDIRSPGLGDTAMYLCATSGPDRTTGELFFGEGSRLTVL.

This clonotype has at least ten counts. The J gene is TRBJ2-3, the V gene TRBV7-9, with 13 bases matching TRBD2. The CDR3 runs 16 residues. The V gene's germline CDR1 is SEHNR and CDR2 FQNEAQ (reference sequence). V was clipped by 4 bases and J by 6 bases; unmatched bases: 7. CDR3 in DNA: TGTGCCAGCAGCTACGGAGGACTAGCGGGGGAGGATACGCAGTATTTT. Its translation: CASSYGGLAGEDTQYF.

This clonotype was counted only a few times. The chain couples TRBV13 to TRBJ2-7; no reliable D call. Looked up from germline, CDR1 is PRHDT and CDR2 is FYEKMQ (reference sequence). This CDR3 has 15 amino acids. The V gene lost 4 bases and the J gene lost 3 bases, with 16 bases spanning the gap. The CDR3 here is CASSSSNSQDYEQYF. In DNA, the CDR3 is TGTGCCAGCAGCTCCTCGAATAGTCAAGACTACGAGCAGTACTTC.

The CDR3 nucleotides are TGCAGCGTAGATATTGGGACCGCTGAAGCTTTCTTT. Its protein product is CSVDIGTAEAFF. V is TRBV29-1 and J is TRBJ1-1, with D possibly being TRBD1 (5 bases). The V end lost 6 bases, the J end lost 6 bases, and 14 bases lay between the germline ends. This CDR3 is built from 12 residues. Germline values: CDR1 SQVTM, CDR2 ANQGSEA.

With regard to this clonotype: The junction departs from germline at one end; a sequencing error may be responsible. J is TRBJ1-5 and V is TRBV3-1; TRBD1 agrees at 9 bases. Germline-derived CDR1 and CDR2 are LGHDT and YNNKEL (reference sequence). The CDR3 runs to 15 residues. The CDR3, as DNA: TGTGCCAGCAGCTCCGGGACAGGGTACAATCATCCCCAGCATTTT. Protein product: CASSSGTGYNHPQHF.

This clonotype was seen at least ten times. This chain joins TRBV3-1 and TRBJ1-3; 9 bases agree with TRBD1. J lost 4 bases, V lost 0 bases, and 7 bases had no gene match. CDR3 length: 17 residues. Germline loops: CDR1 LGHDT, CDR2 YNNKEL (reference sequence). The chain's CDR3 is CASSQDNLDRGGNTIYF. For the CDR3, the DNA is TGTGCCAGCAGCCAAGACAACCTCGACAGGGGGGGAAACACCATATATTTT.

At least ten counts were recorded for this clonotype. CDR3 loop: CASRDTDSSYNEQFF. The CDR3 DNA is TGTGCCAGCAGGGACACCGACAGCTCCTACAATGAGCAGTTCTTC. The gene calls are TRBV6-2 or TRBV6-3 and TRBJ2-1, with D perhaps matching TRBD1 (5 bases). Trimming took off 6 bases at V and 0 bases at J, with 12 bases between the two ends. The CDR3 has 15 residues. CDR1 and CDR2 (germline): MNHEY, SVGEGT.